This T cell receptor (beta chain) was identified in a study of shared clonotypes between healthy human individuals. V lost 7 bases and J lost 7; bases outside the gene matches: 14. Germline lookup yields CDR1 LNHDA and CDR2 SQIVND (reference sequence). The CDR3 is made up of 15 amino acids. This clone was recorded at least ten times. Each donor was a Caucasian adult residing in Nashville, Tennessee. Generated by immunoSEQ multiplex PCR, the TCRdb table keeps only in-frame clones and is missing some. The sample shows 100,000 or so clones, approximately 51% of them seen only once. This TCR derives from a woman between 40 and 55 years old in good health. Some clones in this sample may be carry-over from other donors' samples. Source material: PBMCs. The rearrangement links TRBV19 to TRBJ1-2; TRBD1 matches 8 bases. The CDR3 loop reads CASTQRTGFFVGYTF. DNA for the CDR3: TGTGCCAGTACCCAAAGGACAGGGTTCTTTGTTGGCTACACCTTC.